This T cell receptor (beta chain) was sequenced for a study of control samples from healthy donors and cancer patients. In its sample, this clone was seen once. The table came from immunoSEQ multiplex PCR; TCRdb's copy has only in-frame clones and leaves some out. The table records some 87,000 clones, roughly 88% of them present only once. CDR1 is DFQATT and CDR2 is SNEGSKA in the germline V gene (reference sequence). The CDR3 extends over 11 amino acids. V dropped 6 bases and J dropped 3 bases, with 9 bases sitting between them. The clonotype comes from a man in his 60s with head and neck cancer. The sequenced sample consisted of PBMCs. This chain links TRBV20-1 with TRBJ2-7; maybe TRBD1 (6 bases). The CDR3 reads CSAKQGYEQYF. The CDR3 DNA reads as TGCAGTGCGAAACAGGGCTACGAGCAGTACTTC.